These 26 T cell receptor beta chains share one sample of origin, sequenced in a study of T cells in Graves' hyperthyroidism and ophthalmopathy. Amplification of TCR beta CDR3 regions was performed using RNA transcripts as template. In the first-round RT-PCR of the TCR CDR3, the HTBI primer set was used. From the multiplex PCR reads, TCRdb called clonotypes with MiXCR, one entry per CDR3 protein. The sample contains nearly 600,000 distinct CDR3 sequences, approximately 15% of which appear only once. Sequencing used blood. Receptors were obtained from a woman aged 30 to 39 with Graves' hyperthyroidism that later progressed to Graves' ophthalmopathy.

This chain joins TRBV30 and TRBJ1-1, with TRBD1 as a possible D gene (5 bases). Trimming pared 2 bases from V and 5 bases from J, leaving 12 bases between. The CDR3 is 13 residues long. Per the germline V gene, CDR1 is GTSNPN and CDR2 is SVGIG (reference sequence). The CDR3 DNA reads TGTGCCTGGAGTCGCGGCAGGGAAACTGAAGCTTTCTTT. This encodes CAWSRGRETEAFF.

This clonotype was seen many times. The chain has TRBV18 and TRBJ1-2, with unresolved D. V gave up 3 bases and J gave up 2 bases, with 19 bases separating them. The CDR3 runs 17 residues. CDR1 is KGHSH, CDR2 LQKENI, per germline. The CDR3 nucleotides are TGTGCCAGCTCACCGGGTGAGATGCACTCGCTAAACTATGGCTACACCTTC. The encoded protein is CASSPGEMHSLNYGYTF.

The gene calls are TRBV30 and TRBJ2-5, with D perhaps matching TRBD1 (6 bases). The CDR3 spans 13 residues. Per germline, CDR1 GTSNPN and CDR2 SVGIG (reference sequence). V shed 4 bases and J shed 4 bases, with 13 bases lying between them. The CDR3 DNA sequence: TGTGCCTGGAAAGGGACATTGACAGAGACCCAGTACTTC. This encodes CAWKGTLTETQYF.

This clonotype showed up many times. CDR3 nucleotides: TGTGCCAGCAGTCCCCTCGGGACAGCGAGCTCCTACAATGAGCAGTTCTTC. This gives the protein CASSPLGTASSYNEQFF. The chain is built from TRBV28 and TRBJ2-1; TRBD1 agrees at 7 bases. The germline gives CDR1 MDHEN, CDR2 SYDVKM. J lost 0 bases, V lost 5 bases, and 10 bases had no gene match. This CDR3 spans 17 amino acids.

This clonotype has just a few counts. The chain has TRBV6-1 and TRBJ2-7, with TRBD2 matching over 9 bases. This CDR3 has 15 amino acids. After removal of 6 bases from V and 4 bases from J, the junction contained 10 bases not matched to a gene. Germline CDR1 reads MNHNS; CDR2 reads SASEGT. CDR3 bases: TGTGCCAGCAGCGTGGGGAATAGCGGGAGTTACGAGCAGTACTTC. Protein: CASSVGNSGSYEQYF.

This clonotype was detected a few times. The chain employs TRBV25-1 and TRBJ1-2, with a weak D call TRBD1 (6 bases). Trimming took off 1 base at V and 8 bases at J, with 14 bases between the two ends. The CDR3 is made up of 14 amino acids. Germline-derived CDR1 and CDR2 are MGHDK and SYGVNS. The CDR3 sequence: CASSESRGRGGYTF. The DNA of the CDR3 is TGTGCCAGCAGTGAATCACGGGGGCGCGGAGGCTACACCTTC.

This clonotype was seen ten or more times. The chain couples TRBV14 to TRBJ2-7; D is unclear. CDR3 size: 12 residues. Trimming shortened V by 8 bases and J by 0 bases, and 8 bases separated the two germline ends. Looked up from germline, CDR1 is SGHDN and CDR2 is FVKESK. As DNA, the CDR3 is TGTGCCAGCCCTGGGATCTCCTACGAGCAGTACTTC. Amino acids: CASPGISYEQYF.

This CDR3 reads CASGLAGGGPFF. For the CDR3, the DNA is TGTGCCAGTGGTCTAGCGGGAGGAGGTCCGTTCTTC. The rearrangement joins TRBV19 to TRBJ2-1; the match to TRBD2 covers 11 bases. This CDR3 is built from 12 residues. J was trimmed by 15 bases and V by 8 bases; bases with no gene match: 9. Germline-derived CDR1 and CDR2 are LNHDA and SQIVND (reference sequence).

This clonotype appeared a few times. The gene calls are TRBV29-1 and TRBJ2-7, with a tentative D call TRBD2 (6 bases). The CDR3 has 12 residues. Germline loops: CDR1 SQVTM, CDR2 ANQGSEA. Between the trimmed V and J ends, which lost 7 bases and 2 bases, there was a span of 12 bases. CDR3 DNA sequence: TGCAGCGCGGGAGCTGGAACCTACGAGCAGTACTTC. Encoded protein: CSAGAGTYEQYF.

On this clonotype: This could be a read error, since a much larger clone is one nucleotide away. The conserved closing phenylalanine or tryptophan is absent in this CDR3, likely reflecting a read error. This chain joins TRBV28 and TRBJ2-1; the match to TRBD2 covers 8 bases. This CDR3 has 16 residues. With 4 bases clipped from V and 4 bases from J, the junction kept 9 bases outside the gene matches. Per germline, CDR1 MDHEN and CDR2 SYDVKM. This CDR3 reads CASSSTGTRPYNEQFY. CDR3 nucleotide sequence: TGTGCCAGCAGTTCGACCGGGACTAGACCATACAATGAGCAGTTCTAC.

The rearrangement joins TRBV7-3 to TRBJ1-3; no definite D call. Deletions cut 0 bases from V and 1 base from J, with 7 bases between. This CDR3 spans 15 amino acids. Germline CDR1 and CDR2: SGHTA and FQGTGA. This chain's CDR3 is CASSLTGNSGNTIYF. The CDR3 DNA reads as TGTGCCAGCAGCTTAACCGGGAATTCTGGAAACACCATATATTTT. The full variable domain, rest sourced from reference TRBV7-3 and TRBJ1-3, is GAGVSQTPSNKVTEKGKYVELRCDPISGHTALYWYRQSLGQGPEFLIYFQGTGAADDSGLPNDRFFAVRPEGSVSTLKIQRTERGDSAVYLCASSLTGNSGNTIYFGEGSWLTVV.

At least ten counts were recorded for this clonotype. V is TRBV24-1 and J is TRBJ2-7, with D unresolved. The CDR3 is made up of 17 amino acids. The ends were cut back, 5 bases at V and 4 bases at J, with 23 bases in the middle. Germline-derived CDR1 and CDR2 are KGHDR and SFDVKD. The CDR3 coding sequence is TGTGCCACCAGTGGCCCCCCCGCGGTTTTCGGGCGGTACGAGCAGTACTTC. It encodes CATSGPPAVFGRYEQYF.

This clonotype was seen at least ten times. This chain links TRBV7-8 with TRBJ1-3; 10 bases map to TRBD1. CDR3 length: 15 amino acids. Germline lookup yields CDR1 SGHVS and CDR2 FQNEAQ. Trimming cost V 5 bases and J 2 bases; bases outside gene matches: 3. The chain's CDR3 is CASSVDRGPGNTIYF. In DNA form, the CDR3 reads TGTGCCAGCAGCGTCGACAGGGGGCCTGGAAACACCATATATTTT.

This clonotype was detected many times. The V gene is TRBV28, the J gene TRBJ2-6; the D is unclear. The length of the CDR3 is 15 residues. Germline V gene lookup returns CDR1 MDHEN and CDR2 SYDVKM. V gave up 7 bases and J gave up 0 bases, with 10 bases separating them. This CDR3 is CASTGSHSGANVLTF. The CDR3 DNA sequence: TGTGCCAGCACAGGATCTCACTCTGGGGCCAACGTCCTGACTTTC.

This clonotype was seen at least ten times. V and J are TRBV4-1 and TRBJ1-2; 7 nucleotides align to TRBD1. V trimming: 1 base; J trimming: 4 bases; junction bases outside the gene matches: 6. The CDR3 is made up of 15 amino acids. The germline CDR1 and CDR2 sequences are MGHRA and YSYEKL. CDR3 region: CASSQVLRDSYGYTF. CDR3 nucleotide sequence: TGCGCCAGCAGCCAAGTACTCCGGGACAGCTATGGCTACACCTTC.

This clonotype was picked up many times. The chain couples TRBV24-1 to TRBJ2-7; D not certain. The CDR3 totals 13 residues. Trimming took 5 bases from V and 5 from J, leaving 12 bases between them. In germline, CDR1 is KGHDR, CDR2 SFDVKD. CDR3 nucleotide sequence: TGTGCCACCAGTGGGCTAAATCCCCACGAGCAGTACTTC. This gives the protein CATSGLNPHEQYF.

V usage is TRBV24-1 and J usage is TRBJ2-1, with 7 nucleotides matching TRBD1. The length of the CDR3 is 17 residues. Germline V CDR1 and CDR2: KGHDR, SFDVKD. J lost 2 bases, V lost 0 bases, and 6 bases had no gene match. The CDR3 spells CATSDLHWDSPYNEQFF. The CDR3 region has the DNA TGTGCCACCAGTGATTTGCATTGGGACAGCCCCTACAATGAGCAGTTCTTC.

The chain has TRBV11-3 and TRBJ2-3; perhaps TRBD1 as D (6 bases). The CDR3 is 17 residues long. CDR1 and CDR2 from the germline V gene are SGHNT and YENEEA. Trimming pared 0 bases from V and 0 bases from J, leaving 13 bases between. In DNA, the CDR3 is TGTGCCAGCAGCTTAGAACTCCGGGACACTAGCACAGATACGCAGTATTTT. Amino acids: CASSLELRDTSTDTQYF.

The chain recombines TRBV7-9 with TRBJ1-4; 7 nucleotides match TRBD1. With 1 base clipped from V and 8 bases from J, the junction kept 4 bases outside the gene matches. The CDR3 sequence is 14 residues long. Per germline, CDR1 SEHNR and CDR2 FQNEAQ (reference sequence). The CDR3 bases are TGTGCCAGCAGCTTAGGGACGGGACAGGAAAAACTGTTTTTT. Translating it yields CASSLGTGQEKLFF.

The CDR3 here is CASSADAEGGNIQYF. The DNA of the CDR3 is TGTGCCAGCAGCGCAGACGCGGAAGGGGGGAACATTCAGTACTTC. The rearrangement links TRBV9 to TRBJ2-4; D may correspond to TRBD1 or TRBD2 (6 bases each). CDR1 and CDR2 (germline): SGDLS, YYNGEE. The CDR3 length is 15 residues. Trimming shortened V by 3 bases and J by 7 bases, and 17 bases separated the two germline ends.

With respect to this clonotype: A read error is possible here, since a much larger clone lies one base away. The CDR3 region is CVWSEVGEQFF. DNA for the CDR3: TGTGTCTGGAGTGAGGTGGGTGAGCAGTTCTTC. V usage is TRBV30 and J usage is TRBJ2-1; no clear D. This CDR3 has 11 amino acids. The germline V gene has CDR1 GTSNPN and CDR2 SVGIG (reference sequence).

This sequence joins TRBV20-1 and TRBJ2-7, with 8 bases identical to TRBD2. The V gene end was trimmed by 0 bases and the J gene end by 0 bases; junction bases not matched to a gene: 1. The germline V gene encodes CDR1 DFQATT and CDR2 SNEGSKA (reference sequence). The length of the CDR3 is 14 residues. In nucleotides, the CDR3 is TGCAGTGCTAGAGAAGCGGGAGTCTCCTACGAGCAGTACTTC. The encoded protein is CSAREAGVSYEQYF.

The V and J genes are TRBV20-1 and TRBJ1-1; maybe TRBD1 (5 bases). From germline, CDR1 is DFQATT and CDR2 SNEGSKA (reference sequence). V dropped 3 bases and J dropped 3 bases, with 14 bases sitting between them. The CDR3 runs to 14 residues. CDR3 protein: CSARERGGDTEAFF. DNA for the CDR3: TGCAGTGCTAGGGAAAGGGGAGGGGACACTGAAGCTTTCTTT.

This clonotype was recorded many times. The chain couples TRBV12-5 to TRBJ2-1, with 7 bases identical to TRBD1. The V segment lost 7 bases and the J segment 4 bases; nucleotides outside the gene matches: 4. In germline, CDR1 is LGHNT, CDR2 FRNRAP. CDR3 length: 13 amino acids. CDR3 DNA: TGTGCTAGTGCCCACAGGGGTTACAATGAGCAGTTCTTC. Amino acids: CASAHRGYNEQFF.

This clonotype was observed many times. J is TRBJ2-7 and V is TRBV27; D may be TRBD1 or TRBD2 (6 bases each). The CDR3 consists of 17 residues. Germline values: CDR1 MNHEY, CDR2 SMNVEV (reference sequence). The V end was cut by 2 bases, the J end by 2 bases, with 19 bases between. In DNA form, the CDR3 reads TGTGCCAGCAGTTTAGACTCTTCTGGGGGGCCGCCCTACGAGCAGTACTTC. Protein product: CASSLDSSGGPPYEQYF.

This clonotype was found many times. This rearrangement joins TRBV2 to TRBJ2-1, with 13 bases matching TRBD2. CDR1 is SNHLY, CDR2 FYNNEI, per germline. Germline trimming cut 3 bases from V and 9 bases from J; bases unmatched to any gene: 14. The length of the CDR3 is 18 residues. CDR3 nucleotide sequence: TGTGCCAGCAGTGACGGAAAACTAGCGGGAGGGTTTGGCGGTGAGCAGTTCTTC. Amino acids: CASSDGKLAGGFGGEQFF.